This entry describes one T cell receptor beta chain. The data stem from a study of cytomegalovirus exposure and HLA in healthy donors. Trimming took off 2 bases at V and 6 bases at J, with 11 bases between the two ends. CDR3 length: 14 residues. Per the germline V gene, CDR1 is SGHNT and CDR2 is YYREEE (reference sequence). PCR used 60 Vbeta primers and 13 Jbeta primers. Data came from immunoSEQ multiplex PCR; TCRdb stores just in-frame clones and leaves some out. The table lists some 140,000 clones, roughly 70% of them singletons, with around 4% in the top ten. The sample consisted of PBMCs. This receptor was identified in a man between 18 and 29 years old in good health and CMV-seropositive. V gene TRBV5-4 combines with J gene TRBJ1-4; TRBD1 is a possible D gene (5 bases). The chain's CDR3 is CASSLRGSDEKLFF. The CDR3 DNA reads as TGTGCCAGCAGCTTAAGGGGCTCGGATGAAAAACTGTTTTTT.